This T cell receptor (beta chain) was sequenced in a study of blood T cell repertoires in COVID-19. Seattle cases were enrolled at active infection and followed longitudinally. Trimming cost V 3 bases and J 6 bases; bases outside gene matches: 10. This CDR3 region has 15 residues. The germline V gene has CDR1 DFQATT and CDR2 SNEGSKA (reference sequence). Per the study methods: Estimated nucleated cell counts came from reference gene primer amplification. The method was immunoSEQ multiplex PCR; TCRdb's version includes in-frame clones alone and lacks a portion of them. Clonal size and the V and J genes are those of that table, whereas D and trimming came from the DNA. Found here are roughly 230,000 clones, about 90% of them singletons; the top ten hold more than 0.8%.

The clonotype was recovered from a man between 25 and 39 years old with COVID-19, enrolled during active disease. Sequenced material: peripheral blood. The chain couples TRBV20-1 to TRBJ1-2, with TRBD1 identical over 10 bases. The CDR3 reads CSASPTDRGDDGYTF. CDR3 nucleotide sequence: TGCAGTGCTAGTCCCACGGACAGGGGGGACGATGGCTACACCTTC.